The entry below describes one TCR beta chain. Its antigen is not identified. This sample stems from a study of regulatory T cells in long-lasting Graves disease. Study outcomes and limitations: Lower TCR diversity characterized persistent Graves' patients relative to newly diagnosed patients.

The CDR3 extends over 14 amino acids. Germline-derived CDR1 and CDR2 are ENHRY and SYGVKD. Germline trimming cut 6 bases from V and 9 bases from J; bases unmatched to any gene: 5. Arm-PCR of CDR3 regions and iRepertoire HTBI primers were used to build TCR beta libraries. TCRdb re-called the multiplex PCR reads with MiXCR, one entry per CDR3 protein. The sample contains some 450,000 distinct CDR3 sequences, less than 25% of which appear only once. Time point denoted: persistent/refractory GD, antithyroid drugs over 5 years with positive TRAb. Generation of the TCR library employed RNA extracted from PBMCs. As a group, patients came from one endocrinology department in Xi'an, China. As collected, the peripheral blood samples measured roughly 10 milliliters each and went into EDTA tubes.

The specimen comprised peripheral blood mononuclear cells (PBMCs), sampled when the disease was refractory, from a patient treated with antithyroid drugs. The chain uses TRBV10-3 and TRBJ1-6; 10 positions match TRBD1. The sequence came from a female donor with Graves disease. DNA of the CDR3: TGTGCCATCAGCACCGGGACAGGGGTTTCACCCCTCCACTTT. Translated: CAISTGTGVSPLHF.